The subject of this entry is one T cell receptor beta chain. The antigen is undetermined. Only United States sites treated participants with HIV. This sample is drawn from a study of long-term antiretroviral therapy in people with HIV. The V end was cut by 10 bases, the J end by 4 bases, with 14 bases between. The CDR3 is 12 amino acids. Germline CDR1 and CDR2: SNHLY and FYNNEI. At survey level, the immunoSEQ assay was run in its v3.0 version. TCRdb's table, derived via immunoSEQ multiplex PCR, lists solely in-frame clones and lacks some. The sample carries roughly 28,000 clones, 90% to 95% recorded once. Findings and limits, study-wide: HIV repertoire CDR3 lengths ranged less widely than those of controls. Patients on ART gained diversity, which nonetheless stayed below transplant donor controls. Those clones which expanded before ART made up the dominant part of the repertoire at all time points.

The TCR was taken from a man aged 25-45 years with HIV. V is TRBV2 and J is TRBJ2-7, with no clear D. The sequenced sample was unsorted PBMCs, obtained 6 to 6.5 years after starting antiretroviral therapy. This CDR3 reads CATGLVSYEQYF. Here the CDR3 DNA reads TGTGCCACCGGGTTGGTTTCTTACGAGCAGTACTTC.